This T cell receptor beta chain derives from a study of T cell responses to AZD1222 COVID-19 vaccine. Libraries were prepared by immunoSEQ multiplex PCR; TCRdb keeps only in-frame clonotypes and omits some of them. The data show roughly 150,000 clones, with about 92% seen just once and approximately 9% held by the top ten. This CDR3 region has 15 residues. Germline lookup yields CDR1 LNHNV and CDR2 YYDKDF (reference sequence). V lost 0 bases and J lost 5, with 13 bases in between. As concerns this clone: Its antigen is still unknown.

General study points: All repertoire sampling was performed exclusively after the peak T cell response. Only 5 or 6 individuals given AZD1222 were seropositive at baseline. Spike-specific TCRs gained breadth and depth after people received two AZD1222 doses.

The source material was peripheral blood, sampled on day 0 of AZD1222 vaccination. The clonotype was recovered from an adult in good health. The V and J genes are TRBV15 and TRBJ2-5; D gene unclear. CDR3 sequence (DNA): TGTGCCACCAGCAGAGAGTTAGGGTCTGCGGAGACCCAGTACTTC. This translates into CATSRELGSAETQYF. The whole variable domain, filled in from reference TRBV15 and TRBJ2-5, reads DAMVIQNPRYQVTQFGKPVTLSCSQTLNHNVMYWYQQKSSQAPKLLFHYYDKDFNNEADTPDNFQSRRPNTSFCFLDIRSPGLGDTAMYLCATSRELGSAETQYFGPGTRLLVL.